The 16 T cell receptor beta chains presented below share a single source sample, sequenced in a study of T cell responses to AZD1222 COVID-19 vaccine. TCRdb's table, derived via immunoSEQ multiplex PCR, lists solely in-frame clones and lacks some. This sample carries around 130,000 clones, around 90% of them seen once, and the ten largest clones take 1.3% to 1.5%. This specimen was peripheral blood, taken on day 0 of AZD1222 vaccination. Receptor source: an adult in good health.

V and J are TRBV6-5 and TRBJ1-4; TRBD1 might be the D (6 bases). The CDR3 consists of 15 residues. CDR1 MNHEY and CDR2 SVGAGI come from the germline V gene. The V gene lost 0 bases and the J gene lost 4 bases, with 9 bases spanning the gap. DNA for the CDR3: TGTGCCAGCAGTTACTCGAGGGGGTTTAATGAAAAACTGTTTTTT. Translated, it gives CASSYSRGFNEKLFF.

Ten or more counts support this clone. The chain uses TRBV7-9 and TRBJ1-2; no reliable D call. The ends were cut back, 1 base at V and 0 bases at J, with 9 bases in the middle. The CDR3 is made up of 15 amino acids. Germline assignment: CDR1 SEHNR and CDR2 FQNEAQ (reference sequence). The DNA of the CDR3 is TGTGCCAGCAGCTTAGGGTCTACGACTAACTATGGCTACACCTTC. It is translated as CASSLGSTTNYGYTF.

The V call is TRBV7-3, the J call TRBJ2-3; a weak D match, TRBD1 (6 bases). Germline-derived CDR1 and CDR2 are SGHTA and FQGTGA. There are 13 residues in the CDR3. V was trimmed by 8 bases and J by 3 bases, leaving 12 bases between them. The CDR3 spells CASGQGWTDTQYF. DNA for the CDR3: TGTGCCAGCGGGCAGGGGTGGACAGATACGCAGTATTTT. The full variable domain, in which reference TRBV7-3 and TRBJ2-3 provide the parts outside the CDR3, is GAGVSQTPSNKVTEKGKYVELRCDPISGHTALYWYRQSLGQGPEFLIYFQGTGAADDSGLPNDRFFAVRPEGSVSTLKIQRTERGDSAVYLCASGQGWTDTQYFGPGTRLTVL.

The V and J genes are TRBV6-2 or TRBV6-3 and TRBJ2-3; D unclear. This CDR3 is built from 14 residues. With 2 bases removed from V and 2 bases from J, the gap between germline ends came to 8 bases. CDR1 and CDR2 from the germline V gene are MNHEY and SVGEGT. The CDR3 reads CASSYGQYTDTQYF. In nucleotides, the CDR3 is TGTGCCAGCAGTTACGGGCAGTACACAGATACGCAGTATTTT.

The rearrangement uses TRBV5-4 and TRBJ2-1, with 8 bases fitting TRBD2. CDR1 and CDR2 from the germline V gene are SGHNT and YYREEE (reference sequence). V gave up 9 bases and J gave up 6 bases; unmatched junction bases: 11. CDR3 length equals 14 residues. CDR3 amino acids: CATGGEGALNEQFF. As DNA, the CDR3 is TGTGCCACCGGGGGGGAAGGGGCGCTCAATGAGCAGTTCTTC.

The rearrangement uses TRBV27 and TRBJ1-1; TRBD1 aligns across 7 bases. The trim removed 5 bases at V and 1 base at J, leaving 7 bases unmatched. CDR3 length: 15 amino acids. The germline V gene has CDR1 MNHEY and CDR2 SMNVEV (reference sequence). This CDR3 is CASSILGTENTEAFF. In nucleotides, the CDR3 is TGTGCCAGCAGTATCCTCGGGACAGAGAACACTGAAGCTTTCTTT.

This clone came up once. The chain links TRBV5-1 to TRBJ1-1; unclear D gene. CDR1 is SGHRS and CDR2 is YFSETQ in the germline V gene. Trimming shortened V by 4 bases and J by 3 bases, and 13 bases separated the two germline ends. The CDR3 is made up of 14 amino acids. CDR3 region: CASSPSRMDTEAFF. The CDR3 DNA follows: TGCGCCAGCAGCCCTAGTCGCATGGACACTGAAGCTTTCTTT.

The chain is built from TRBV19 and TRBJ1-5; maybe TRBD1 (5 bases). Germline V gene sequence: CDR1 LNHDA, CDR2 SQIVND (reference sequence). The CDR3 length is 15 residues. V lost 3 bases, J lost 4 bases, and 13 bases lay in between. The CDR3 bases are TGTGCCAGTAGTATCAGGGCCGCTAGTAATCAGCCCCAGCATTTT. Amino acid sequence: CASSIRAASNQPQHF. The complete variable domain, with remaining parts taken from reference TRBV19 and TRBJ1-5, reads DGGITQSPKYLFRKEGQNVTLSCEQNLNHDAMYWYRQDPGQGLRLIYYSQIVNDFQKGDIAEGYSVSREKKESFPLTVTSAQKNPTAFYLCASSIRAASNQPQHFGDGTRLSIL.

V and J are TRBV3-1 (or the pseudogene TRBV3-2) and TRBJ1-2; no firm D call. This CDR3 has 15 amino acids. Trimming cost V 4 bases and J 4 bases, with 16 bases left between them. In germline, CDR1 is LGHDT, CDR2 YNNKEL (reference sequence). The DNA for the CDR3 is TGTGCCAGCAGCCCCCGGACTGGCGGCTCCTATGGCTACACCTTC. Translated: CASSPRTGGSYGYTF.

The gene calls are TRBV5-1 and TRBJ2-5; D is possibly TRBD1 or TRBD2 (5 bases each). Germline V CDR1 and CDR2: SGHRS, YFSETQ. V was shortened by 3 bases and J by 3 bases, with 9 bases between the two germline ends. The CDR3 is 13 residues long. The CDR3 DNA reads TGCGCCAGCAGCTATGGGGGAAAAGAGACCCAGTACTTC. Protein sequence: CASSYGGKETQYF.

In nucleotides, the CDR3 is TGTGCCAGTAGCGGGTTTTTAGGCGGGGAGCTGTTTTTT. Translated, it gives CASSGFLGGELFF. The chain combines TRBV19 with TRBJ2-2; no firm D call. V lost 6 bases and J 7 bases, leaving 12 bases between the germline ends. The CDR3 contains 13 residues. The germline V gene has CDR1 LNHDA and CDR2 SQIVND (reference sequence).

J is TRBJ1-6 and V is TRBV5-1, with D possibly TRBD1 on 5 matching bases. V lost 2 bases and J lost 11, with 14 bases in between. The CDR3 spans 14 residues. Germline CDR1 and CDR2: SGHRS and YFSETQ. This chain's CDR3 is CASSFGQKVAPLHF. In DNA form, the CDR3 reads TGCGCCAGCAGCTTTGGACAAAAGGTGGCACCCCTCCACTTT.

The V call is TRBV7-6, the J call TRBJ1-2, with D possibly TRBD1 on 6 matching bases. This CDR3 spans 15 amino acids. V was pared by 4 bases and J by 4 bases, with 16 bases between. Germline CDR1 reads SGHVS; CDR2 reads FNYEAQ. This CDR3 reads CASSSWGGRTYGYTF. The CDR3, as DNA: TGTGCCAGCAGCTCGTGGGGGGGCAGAACCTATGGCTACACCTTC.

This clone appeared a few times. The chain uses TRBV3-1 (or the pseudogene TRBV3-2) and TRBJ1-2; D call uncertain. The germline V and J ends were trimmed by 2 bases and 3 bases, with 7 bases remaining between them. The CDR3 is 13 residues long. CDR1 is LGHDT and CDR2 is YNNKEL in the germline V gene (reference sequence). As DNA, the CDR3 is TGTGCCAGCAGCCAAATCTCTTACTATGGCTACACCTTC. Translated: CASSQISYYGYTF.

The chain is built from TRBV19 and TRBJ1-4, with unresolved D. Germline V gives CDR1 LNHDA, CDR2 SQIVND (reference sequence). The CDR3 totals 15 residues. V was clipped by 7 bases and J by 4 bases, with 16 bases between them. The chain's CDR3 is CASTAARVGNEKLFF. The CDR3 nucleotides are TGTGCCAGTACCGCCGCGAGGGTGGGTAATGAAAAACTGTTTTTT.

The chain recombines TRBV27 with TRBJ1-5; D possibly corresponds to TRBD1 (5 bases). Deletions cut 4 bases from V and 3 bases from J, with 7 bases between. The CDR3 totals 13 residues. CDR1 and CDR2 from the germline V gene are MNHEY and SMNVEV (reference sequence). CDR3 bases: TGTGCCAGCAGTTACGGGGCCAATCAGCCCCAGCATTTT. Translation: CASSYGANQPQHF.